These 6 T cell receptor beta chains were sequenced from one sample in a study of T-cell reconstitution after alpha-beta-depleted transplantation in children. Library preparation (for TCRbeta) was performed with unique molecular identifiers. From the PCR reads, TCRdb called clonotypes with MiXCR, one entry per CDR3 protein. The sample contains fewer than 700,000 distinct CDR3 sequences, 20% to 25% of which appear only once. The starting material was PBMCs, mostly from graft donor cells, obtained 360 days after TCRalphabeta/CD19-depleted stem cell transplant. The source is a boy under two years old who had a stem cell transplant for acute myeloid leukemia, so the T cells may come from the graft donor.

This clonotype turned up a few times. The V and J genes are TRBV6-1 and TRBJ1-2, with 9 positions matching TRBD1. The CDR3 is made up of 15 amino acids. V gave up 6 bases and J gave up 4 bases; unmatched junction bases: 9. The germline V gene encodes CDR1 MNHNS and CDR2 SASEGT. The DNA for the CDR3 is TGTGCCAGCAGCTGGGAACAGGGGGCGACCTATGGCTACACCTTC. Its protein is CASSWEQGATYGYTF.

This clonotype was picked up a small number of times. The rearrangement uses TRBV15 and TRBJ1-1; unclear D gene. This CDR3 spans 15 amino acids. The ends were cut back, 0 bases at V and 1 base at J, with 9 bases in the middle. Germline V gene data show CDR1 as LNHNV and CDR2 as YYDKDF (reference sequence). CDR3 region: CATSRDQPENTEAFF. The CDR3 region has the DNA TGTGCCACCAGCAGAGATCAACCTGAGAACACTGAAGCTTTCTTT.

The table lists this clonotype with a few counts. The rearrangement joins TRBV27 to TRBJ1-6; perhaps TRBD1 as D (6 bases). CDR1 MNHEY and CDR2 SMNVEV come from the germline V gene (reference sequence). Trimming removed 6 bases from V and 6 bases from J, with 12 bases in between. The CDR3 sequence is 14 residues long. The CDR3 DNA follows: TGTGCCAGCAGGGACCGGGACACTAATTCACCCCTCCACTTT. Translated, it gives CASRDRDTNSPLHF.

This clonotype was counted ten times or more. The chain recombines TRBV3-1 with TRBJ2-1, with D perhaps assigned TRBD1 or TRBD2 (6 bases each). From germline, CDR1 is LGHDT and CDR2 YNNKEL (reference sequence). With 0 bases removed from V and 8 bases from J, the gap between germline ends came to 14 bases. This CDR3 is 15 amino acids long. CDR3 loop: CASSQEAWRGDEQFF. DNA of the CDR3: TGTGCCAGCAGCCAAGAGGCTTGGAGGGGGGATGAGCAGTTCTTC.

The sample holds many counts of this clonotype. CDR3 region: CASRTVNTEAFF. The CDR3 DNA follows: TGTGCCAGCAGGACAGTGAACACTGAAGCTTTCTTT. This rearrangement joins TRBV6-5 to TRBJ1-1; D perhaps matches TRBD1 (5 bases). Germline CDR1 is MNHEY and CDR2 is SVGAGI. V dropped 6 bases and J dropped 0 bases, with 5 bases sitting between them. The CDR3 sequence is 12 residues long.

The genes are TRBV27 and TRBJ2-1; D is unresolved. The germline CDR1 and CDR2 sequences are MNHEY and SMNVEV (reference sequence). The V and J ends lost 5 bases and 0 bases respectively, with 8 bases between them. The CDR3 sequence is 14 residues long. CDR3 bases: TGTGCCAGCAGTCCCCTCTCCTCCTACAATGAGCAGTTCTTC. This codes for CASSPLSSYNEQFF.